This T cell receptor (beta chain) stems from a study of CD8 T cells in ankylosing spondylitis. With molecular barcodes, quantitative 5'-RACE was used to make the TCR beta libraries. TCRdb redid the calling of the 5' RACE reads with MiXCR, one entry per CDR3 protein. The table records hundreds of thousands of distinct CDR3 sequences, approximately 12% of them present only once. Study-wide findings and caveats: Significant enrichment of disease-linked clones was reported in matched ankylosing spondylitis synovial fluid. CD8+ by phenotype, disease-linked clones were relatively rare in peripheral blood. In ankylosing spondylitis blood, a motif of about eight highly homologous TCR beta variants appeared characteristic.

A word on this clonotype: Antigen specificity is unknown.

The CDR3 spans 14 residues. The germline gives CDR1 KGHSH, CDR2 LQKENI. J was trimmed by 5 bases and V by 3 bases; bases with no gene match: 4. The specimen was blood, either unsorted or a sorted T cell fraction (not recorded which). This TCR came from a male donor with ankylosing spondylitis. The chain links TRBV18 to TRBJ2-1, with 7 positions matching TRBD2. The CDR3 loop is CASSPPAGDNEQFF. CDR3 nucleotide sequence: TGTGCCAGCTCACCCCCCGCGGGAGACAATGAGCAGTTCTTC.